The entry below describes one TCR beta chain. This specimen belongs to a study of cytomegalovirus exposure and HLA in healthy donors. This CDR3 contains 14 residues. Trimming left V 4 bases short and J 5 bases short, with 12 bases between. Germline lookup yields CDR1 SGHNT and CDR2 YYREEE (reference sequence). This PCR relied on a set of 60 Vbeta primers and 13 Jbeta primers. Clones were read by immunoSEQ multiplex PCR, and TCRdb kept only the in-frame ones, dropping some. This sample carries approximately 110,000 clones, 69% of them seen once, and the ten largest clones take 2.5% to 3.5%. Specimen: PBMCs. The sequence derives from a man aged 25-45 years in good health and CMV-seronegative. The chain carries TRBV5-4 and TRBJ2-2; a possible D gene is TRBD1 (6 bases). The CDR3 protein is CASSRGQVTGELFF. CDR3 bases: TGTGCCAGCAGCCGGGGACAAGTTACCGGGGAGCTGTTTTTT.